The subject of this entry is one T cell receptor beta chain. As defined, naive CD8 cells were CD45RO-negative and positively selected for CCR7, with terminally differentiated effector memory CD45RA+ cells excluded. The source of the sample is a study of shared clonotypes between healthy human individuals. V lost 2 bases and J lost 3; bases outside the gene matches: 9. In germline, CDR1 is LGHNA, CDR2 YSLEER. CDR3 size: 17 residues. Clones were sequenced by immunoSEQ multiplex PCR, and TCRdb holds only the in-frame ones, with some missing. The sample contains about 2 million clones, about 95% of which appear only once.

The chain links TRBV4-3 to TRBJ2-2, with TRBD2 identical over 7 bases. The specimen was naive CD8+ T cells sorted from blood. This receptor was taken from a man between 18 and 35 years old in good health. This chain's CDR3 is CASSQLAGALDTGELFF. DNA of the CDR3: TGCGCCAGCAGCCAATTGGCGGGAGCCTTGGACACCGGGGAGCTGTTTTTT.